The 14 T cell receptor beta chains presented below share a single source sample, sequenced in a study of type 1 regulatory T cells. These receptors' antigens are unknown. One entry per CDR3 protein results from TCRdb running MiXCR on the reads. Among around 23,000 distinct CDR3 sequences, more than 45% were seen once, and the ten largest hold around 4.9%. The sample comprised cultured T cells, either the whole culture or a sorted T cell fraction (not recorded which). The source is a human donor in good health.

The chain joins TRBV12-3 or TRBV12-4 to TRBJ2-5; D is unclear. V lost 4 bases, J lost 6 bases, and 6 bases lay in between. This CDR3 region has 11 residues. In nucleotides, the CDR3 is TGTGCCAGCAGTTCTTTTCAGACCCAGTACTTC. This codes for CASSSFQTQYF.

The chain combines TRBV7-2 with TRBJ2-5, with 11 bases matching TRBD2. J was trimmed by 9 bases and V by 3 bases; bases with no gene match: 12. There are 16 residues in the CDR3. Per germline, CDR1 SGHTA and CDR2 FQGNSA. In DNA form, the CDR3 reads TGTGCCAGCAGCTTGACTAGCGGGGCCGCTCGTGGGTCCCAGTACTTC. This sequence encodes CASSLTSGAARGSQYF.

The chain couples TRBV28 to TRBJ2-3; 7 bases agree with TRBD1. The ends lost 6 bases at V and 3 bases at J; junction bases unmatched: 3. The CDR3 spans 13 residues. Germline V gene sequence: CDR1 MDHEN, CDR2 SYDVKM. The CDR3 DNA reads TGTGCCAGCAGCACAGGGGATACAGATACGCAGTATTTT. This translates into CASSTGDTDTQYF.

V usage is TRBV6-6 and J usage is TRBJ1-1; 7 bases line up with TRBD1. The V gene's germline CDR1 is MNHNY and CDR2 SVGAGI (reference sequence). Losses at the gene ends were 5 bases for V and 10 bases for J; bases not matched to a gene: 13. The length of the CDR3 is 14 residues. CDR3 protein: CASSPNRGPWGAFF. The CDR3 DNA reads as TGTGCCAGCAGTCCCAACAGGGGCCCTTGGGGAGCTTTCTTT.

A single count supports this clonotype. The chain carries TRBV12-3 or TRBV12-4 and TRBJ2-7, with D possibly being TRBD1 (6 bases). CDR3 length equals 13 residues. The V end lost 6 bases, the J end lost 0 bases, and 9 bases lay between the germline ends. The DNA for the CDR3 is TGTGCCAGCAGCCGGGACACCTCCTACGAGCAGTACTTC. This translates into CASSRDTSYEQYF.

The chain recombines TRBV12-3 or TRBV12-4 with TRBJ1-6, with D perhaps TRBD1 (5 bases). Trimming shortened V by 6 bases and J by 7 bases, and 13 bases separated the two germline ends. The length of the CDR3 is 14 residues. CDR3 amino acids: CASRVGGTNSPLHF. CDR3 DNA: TGTGCCAGCAGAGTCGGGGGGACGAATTCACCCCTCCACTTT.

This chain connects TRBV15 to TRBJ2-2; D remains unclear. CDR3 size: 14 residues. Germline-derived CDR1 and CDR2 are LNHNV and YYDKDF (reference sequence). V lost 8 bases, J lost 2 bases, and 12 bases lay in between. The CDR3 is CATGVSINTGELFF. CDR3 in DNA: TGTGCCACCGGTGTGTCCATAAACACCGGGGAGCTGTTTTTT.

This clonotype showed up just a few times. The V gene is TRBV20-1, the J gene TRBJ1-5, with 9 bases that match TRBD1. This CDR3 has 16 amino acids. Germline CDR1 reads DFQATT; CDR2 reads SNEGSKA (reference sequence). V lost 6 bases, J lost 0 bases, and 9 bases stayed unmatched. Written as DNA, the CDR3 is TGCAGTGCGCAAGGACAGGGGACCTATAGCAATCAGCCCCAGCATTTT. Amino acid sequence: CSAQGQGTYSNQPQHF.

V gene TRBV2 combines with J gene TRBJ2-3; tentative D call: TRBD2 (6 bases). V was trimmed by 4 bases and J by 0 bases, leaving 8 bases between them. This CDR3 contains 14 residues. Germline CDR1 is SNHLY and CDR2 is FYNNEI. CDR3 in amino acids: CASSARGSTDTQYF. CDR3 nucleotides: TGTGCCAGCAGTGCACGGGGGAGCACAGATACGCAGTATTTT.

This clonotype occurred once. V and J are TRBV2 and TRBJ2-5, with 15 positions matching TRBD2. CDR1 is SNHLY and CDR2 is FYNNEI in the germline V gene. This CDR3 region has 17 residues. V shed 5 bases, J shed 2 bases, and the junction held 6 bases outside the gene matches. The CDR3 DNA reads TGTGCCAGCAGTTCGGGACTAGCGGGGGGCCTACAAGAGACCCAGTACTTC. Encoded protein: CASSSGLAGGLQETQYF.

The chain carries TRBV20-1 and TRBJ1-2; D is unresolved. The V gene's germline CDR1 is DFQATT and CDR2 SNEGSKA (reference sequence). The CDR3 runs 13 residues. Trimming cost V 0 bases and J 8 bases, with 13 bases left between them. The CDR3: CSARETAPGGYTF. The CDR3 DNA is TGCAGTGCTAGAGAGACTGCCCCGGGAGGCTACACCTTC.

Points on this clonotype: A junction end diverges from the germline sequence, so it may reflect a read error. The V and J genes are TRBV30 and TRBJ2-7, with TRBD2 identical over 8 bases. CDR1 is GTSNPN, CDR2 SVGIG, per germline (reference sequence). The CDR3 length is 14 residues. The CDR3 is CASSGGPPVYEQYF. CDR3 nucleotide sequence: TGCGCCAGCAGCGGGGGCCCCCCCGTCTACGAGCAGTACTTC.

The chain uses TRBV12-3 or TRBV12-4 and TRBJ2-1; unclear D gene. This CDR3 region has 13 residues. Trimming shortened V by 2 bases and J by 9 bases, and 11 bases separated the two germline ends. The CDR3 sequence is CASSLRLDGEQFF. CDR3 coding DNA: TGTGCCAGCAGTTTAAGGCTAGACGGTGAGCAGTTCTTC.

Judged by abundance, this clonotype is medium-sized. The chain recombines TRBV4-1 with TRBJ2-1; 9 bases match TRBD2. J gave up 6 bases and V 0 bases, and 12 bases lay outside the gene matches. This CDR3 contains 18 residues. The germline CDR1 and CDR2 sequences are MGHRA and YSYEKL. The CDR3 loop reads CASSQDVSGGVFRNEQFF. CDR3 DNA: TGCGCCAGCAGCCAAGATGTTAGCGGGGGTGTATTCCGCAATGAGCAGTTCTTC.